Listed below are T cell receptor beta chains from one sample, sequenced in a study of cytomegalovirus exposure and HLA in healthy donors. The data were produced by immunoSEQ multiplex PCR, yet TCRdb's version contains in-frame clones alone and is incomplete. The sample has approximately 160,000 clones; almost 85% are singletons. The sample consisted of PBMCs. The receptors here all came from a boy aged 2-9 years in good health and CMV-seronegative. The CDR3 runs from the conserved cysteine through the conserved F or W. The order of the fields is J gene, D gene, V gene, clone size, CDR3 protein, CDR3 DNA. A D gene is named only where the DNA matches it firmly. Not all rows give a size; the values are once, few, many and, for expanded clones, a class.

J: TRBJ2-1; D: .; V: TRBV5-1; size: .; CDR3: CASSPPSTGLNYNEQFF; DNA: TGCGCCAGCAGCCCCCCAAGCACAGGGCTAAACTACAATGAGCAGTTCTTC
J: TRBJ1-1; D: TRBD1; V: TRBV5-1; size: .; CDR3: CASSATQGAEAFF; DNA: TGCGCCAGCAGCGCAACACAGGGGGCTGAAGCTTTCTTT
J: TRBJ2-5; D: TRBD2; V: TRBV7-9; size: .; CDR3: CASSPRTSGRDQETQYF; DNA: TGTGCCAGCAGCCCCAGGACTAGCGGGAGGGACCAAGAGACCCAGTACTTC
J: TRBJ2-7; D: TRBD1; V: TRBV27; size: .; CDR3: CASSTFGTGGPYEQYF; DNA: TGTGCCAGCAGTACCTTCGGGACAGGGGGACCCTACGAGCAGTACTTC
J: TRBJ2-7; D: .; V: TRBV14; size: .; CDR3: CASSHPGPYEQYF; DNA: TGTGCCAGCAGCCACCCTGGGCCCTACGAGCAGTACTTC
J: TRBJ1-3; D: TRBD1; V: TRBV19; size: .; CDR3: CASGTGTVGNTIYF; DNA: TGTGCCAGTGGTACCGGGACAGTTGGAAACACCATATATTTT
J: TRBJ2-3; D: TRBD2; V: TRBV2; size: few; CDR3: CASRGGVGKTSTDTQYF; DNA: TGTGCCAGCAGGGGAGGGGTTGGCAAAACTAGCACAGATACGCAGTATTTT
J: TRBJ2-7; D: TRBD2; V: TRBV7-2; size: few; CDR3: CASSLGRLGAGAGYEQYF; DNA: TGTGCCAGCAGCTTAGGACGGTTAGGGGCGGGAGCGGGCTACGAGCAGTACTTC
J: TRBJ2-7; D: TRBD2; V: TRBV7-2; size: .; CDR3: CASSLLQGRGGYEQYF; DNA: TGTGCCAGCAGCTTACTTCAGGGAAGGGGAGGGTACGAGCAGTACTTC
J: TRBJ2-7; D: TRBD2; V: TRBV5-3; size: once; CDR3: CARSSPGEGGREQYF; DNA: TGTGCCAGAAGCTCTCCGGGGGAGGGCGGGCGAGAGCAGTACTTC
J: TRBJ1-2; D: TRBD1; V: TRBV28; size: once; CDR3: CASSVGTGNYGYTF; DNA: TGTGCCAGCAGCGTGGGGACAGGAAATTATGGCTACACCTTC
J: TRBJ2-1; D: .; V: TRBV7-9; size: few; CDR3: CASSIGASSLWANEQFF; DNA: TGTGCCAGCAGCATTGGAGCTAGCTCATTATGGGCCAATGAGCAGTTCTTC
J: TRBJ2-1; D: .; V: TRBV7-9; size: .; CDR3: CASSLTVYEQFF; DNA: TGTGCCAGCAGCCTCACAGTTTATGAGCAGTTCTTC
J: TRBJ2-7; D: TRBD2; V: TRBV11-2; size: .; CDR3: CASSWTSEVPYEQYF; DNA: TGTGCCAGCAGCTGGACTAGCGAGGTCCCCTACGAGCAGTACTTC
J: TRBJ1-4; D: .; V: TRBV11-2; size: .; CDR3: CASSLDVWGRETNEKLFF; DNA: TGTGCCAGCAGCTTAGATGTCTGGGGGCGCGAAACTAATGAAAAACTGTTTTTT
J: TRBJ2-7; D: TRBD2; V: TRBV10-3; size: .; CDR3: CAISETSGRYEQYF; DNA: TGTGCCATCAGTGAGACTAGCGGGAGATACGAGCAGTACTTC
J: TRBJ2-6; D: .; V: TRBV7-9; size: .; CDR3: CASSSSWALEGANVLTF; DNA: TGTGCCAGCAGCTCCTCCTGGGCGCTTGAAGGGGCCAACGTCCTGACTTTC
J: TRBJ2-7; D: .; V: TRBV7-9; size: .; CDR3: CASSLSGVPSYEQYF; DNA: TGTGCCAGCAGCTTATCGGGAGTCCCCTCCTACGAGCAGTACTTC
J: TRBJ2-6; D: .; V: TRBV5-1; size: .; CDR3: CASSFFQASGANVLTF; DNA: TGCGCCAGCAGCTTTTTCCAAGCCTCTGGGGCCAACGTCCTGACTTTC
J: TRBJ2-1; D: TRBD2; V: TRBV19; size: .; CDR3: CASSLPGTSGNEQFF; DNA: TGTGCCAGTAGTCTCCCCGGGACTAGCGGAAATGAGCAGTTCTTC
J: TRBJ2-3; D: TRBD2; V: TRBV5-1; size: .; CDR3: CASSFSGAGGVNTQYF; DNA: TGCGCCAGCAGCTTTTCGGGAGCGGGAGGTGTTAATACGCAGTATTTT
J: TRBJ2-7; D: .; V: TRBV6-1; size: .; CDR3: CASSEARGSEQYF; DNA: TGTGCCAGCAGTGAAGCTCGGGGGAGCGAGCAGTACTTC
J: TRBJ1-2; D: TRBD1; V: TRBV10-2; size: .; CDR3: CASLRGLEDGYTF; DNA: TGCGCCAGCCTAAGGGGGCTGGAAGATGGCTACACCTTC
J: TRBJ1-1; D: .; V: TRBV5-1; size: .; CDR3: CASSFQGLDTEAFF; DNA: TGCGCCAGCAGCTTTCAGGGTTTGGACACTGAAGCTTTCTTT
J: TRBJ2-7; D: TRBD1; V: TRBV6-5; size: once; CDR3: CASSLFGTGNEQYF; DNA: TGTGCCAGCAGTTTATTCGGGACAGGCAACGAGCAGTACTTC
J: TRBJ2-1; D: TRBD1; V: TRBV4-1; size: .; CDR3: CASSQGTGYGLGEQFF; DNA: TGCGCCAGCAGCCAAGGGACAGGGTATGGGTTGGGTGAGCAGTTCTTC
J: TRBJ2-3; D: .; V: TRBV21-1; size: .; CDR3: CASSKREADTQYF; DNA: TGTGCCAGCAGCAAACGGGAGGCAGATACGCAGTATTTT
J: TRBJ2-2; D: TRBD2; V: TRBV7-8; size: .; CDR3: CASSLSSGRVYTGELFF; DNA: TGTGCCAGCAGCTTAAGTAGCGGGAGGGTTTACACCGGGGAGCTGTTTTTT
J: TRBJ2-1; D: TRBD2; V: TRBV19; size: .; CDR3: CASSSLGLAGVNEQFF; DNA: TGTGCCAGTAGTTCCCTAGGACTAGCGGGAGTCAATGAGCAGTTCTTC
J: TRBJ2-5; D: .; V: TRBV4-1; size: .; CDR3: CASSPPGGETQYF; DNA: TGCGCCAGCAGCCCCCCAGGGGGGGAGACCCAGTACTTC
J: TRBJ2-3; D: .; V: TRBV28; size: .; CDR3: CASSQKSVTDTQYF; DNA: TGTGCCAGCAGTCAAAAAAGCGTCACAGATACGCAGTATTTT
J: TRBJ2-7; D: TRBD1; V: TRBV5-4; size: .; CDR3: CASSGGTGAYEQYF; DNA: TGTGCCAGCAGTGGAGGGACAGGGGCCTACGAGCAGTACTTC
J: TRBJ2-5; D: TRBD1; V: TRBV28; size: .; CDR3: CASRGTGQETQYF; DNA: TGTGCCAGCAGAGGGACAGGCCAAGAGACCCAGTACTTC
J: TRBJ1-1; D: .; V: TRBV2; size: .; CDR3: CASSGGGGEAEAFF; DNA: TGTGCCAGCAGTGGTGGAGGGGGGGAGGCTGAAGCTTTCTTT
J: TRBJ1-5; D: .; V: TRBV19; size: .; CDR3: CASKLTSSNQPQHF; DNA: TGTGCCAGTAAACTTACGAGTAGCAATCAGCCCCAGCATTTT
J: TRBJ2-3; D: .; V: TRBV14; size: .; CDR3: CASSQDFGDTQYF; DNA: TGTGCCAGCAGCCAAGATTTCGGGGATACGCAGTATTTT
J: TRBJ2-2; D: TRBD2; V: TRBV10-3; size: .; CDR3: CAISEGLANTGELFF; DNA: TGTGCCATCAGTGAGGGACTAGCGAACACCGGGGAGCTGTTTTTT
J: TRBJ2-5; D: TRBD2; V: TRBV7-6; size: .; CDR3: CASSRSGRAYETQYF; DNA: TGTGCCAGCAGCCGTAGCGGGAGGGCCTATGAGACCCAGTACTTC
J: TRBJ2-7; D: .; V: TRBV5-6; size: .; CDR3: CASSLWSGHREQYF; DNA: TGTGCCAGCAGCTTGTGGTCAGGGCATAGGGAGCAGTACTTC
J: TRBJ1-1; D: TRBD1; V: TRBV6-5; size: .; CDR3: CASSRTGRNTEAFF; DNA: TGTGCCAGCAGTCGGACAGGGAGGAACACTGAAGCTTTCTTT
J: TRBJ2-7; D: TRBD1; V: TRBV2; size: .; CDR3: CASRRGQGGEQYF; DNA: TGTGCCAGCAGGAGGGGACAGGGAGGCGAGCAGTACTTC
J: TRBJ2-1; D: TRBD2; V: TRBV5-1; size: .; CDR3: CASSLEGLGNEQFF; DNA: TGCGCCAGCAGCTTGGAGGGACTAGGCAATGAGCAGTTCTTC
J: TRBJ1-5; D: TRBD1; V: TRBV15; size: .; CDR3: CATSMRQGARQPQHF; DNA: TGTGCCACCAGCATGAGACAGGGAGCACGGCAGCCCCAGCATTTT
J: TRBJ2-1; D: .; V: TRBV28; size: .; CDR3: CASRYPTGNEQFF; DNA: TGTGCCAGCAGGTACCCTACAGGGAATGAGCAGTTCTTC
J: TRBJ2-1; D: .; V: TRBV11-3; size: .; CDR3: CASSRGRGRNNEQFF; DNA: TGTGCCAGCAGCCGCGGTCGGGGGAGGAACAATGAGCAGTTCTTC
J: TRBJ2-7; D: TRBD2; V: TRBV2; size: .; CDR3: CASSGDVTSLTYEQYF; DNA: TGTGCCAGCAGTGGGGATGTGACTAGCTTGACCTACGAGCAGTACTTC
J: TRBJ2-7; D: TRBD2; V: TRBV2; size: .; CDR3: CASSEEASGRAYEQYF; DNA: TGTGCCAGCAGTGAAGAGGCTAGCGGGAGGGCCTACGAGCAGTACTTC
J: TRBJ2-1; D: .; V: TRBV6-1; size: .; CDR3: CASSVELYNEQFF; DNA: TGTGCCAGCAGTGTTGAACTTTACAATGAGCAGTTCTTC
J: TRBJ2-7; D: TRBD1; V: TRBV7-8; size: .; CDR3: CASSSTRFRGRDHEQYF; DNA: TGTGCCAGCAGCTCCACGCGATTTAGGGGGCGCGACCACGAGCAGTACTTC
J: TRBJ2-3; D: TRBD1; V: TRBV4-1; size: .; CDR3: CASSPRQGATDTQYF; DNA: TGCGCCAGCAGCCCTCGACAGGGGGCCACAGATACGCAGTATTTT
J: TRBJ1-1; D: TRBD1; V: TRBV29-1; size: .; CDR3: CSLTDRGQAFF; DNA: TGCAGCCTTACTGACAGGGGGCAAGCTTTCTTT
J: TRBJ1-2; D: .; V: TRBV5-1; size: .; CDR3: CASSLGAVNYGYTF; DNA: TGCGCCAGCAGCTTAGGGGCGGTGAACTATGGCTACACCTTC
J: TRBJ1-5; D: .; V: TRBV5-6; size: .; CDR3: CASSFRQVNQPQHF; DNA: TGTGCCAGCAGCTTCCGACAGGTTAATCAGCCCCAGCATTTT
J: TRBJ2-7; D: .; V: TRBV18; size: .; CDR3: CASSPNSYEQYF; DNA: TGTGCCAGCTCACCAAACAGCTACGAGCAGTACTTC